This T cell receptor beta chain was retrieved from a study of blood T cell repertoires in COVID-19 (TCRdb year 2020). Describing the broader study: Samples from collaborators originated in the United States, Italy and Spain and spanned both the acute and convalescent phases of COVID-19. The material from the prospective study consisted of cDNA or gDNA derived from T cells, B-cell-depleted T cells, or PBMCs. Deeply sampled blood TCRbeta repertoires from subjects exposed to, actively infected with, or recovered from COVID-19 were included in the dataset. A freely available public database, intended as a resource for researchers studying the immune response to SARS-CoV-2, is where the repertoires were released. Samples came from the ongoing ImmuneRACE study (first 160 participants) plus 1,254 subjects from 6 global collaborators. Sample metadata almost always included a de-identified subject ID, COVID-19 status, age in years and sex. Where HLA class I and class II types were available, the types were taken from metadata supplied by the sample provider, not from assay-based typing. Points the paper makes about the study in general: Clinical and demographic metadata were provided uncurated, with the amount varying by source and participant.

Here V drops 1 base and J drops 2 bases, and the junction holds 3 bases not matched to any gene. Based on the germline V gene, the CDR1 and CDR2 sequences are SGHDT and YYEEEE. The CDR3 has 15 amino acids, counting the end cysteine and phenylalanine. Solely the CDR3 DNA is kept, with 45 bases framed from the first base. Of note for this clone: Its binding antigen is unknown. No base qualities exist here, and no much larger clone lies one base off it.

Participants in the prospective study were aged roughly 18 to 95 years, lived in about two dozen United States geographic areas, and enrolled through a virtual design. In the prospective study, participants were assigned to cohorts based on the clinical history participants reported in a screening survey and a study questionnaire. Each participant in the prospective study had whole blood, serum and a nasopharyngeal or oropharyngeal swab collected by mobile phlebotomists. Additional blood draws and questionnaires over an approximately 2-month period could optionally be provided by prospective study participants. Prospective study blood samples were shipped either frozen or at room temperature before DNA extraction. The immunoSEQ Assay, a bias-controlled multiplex PCR, was used to amplify TCRbeta CDR3 regions from genomic DNA. The published analysis was carried out like this. The number of nucleated cells in each sample was estimated by amplification of reference gene primers within the assay. To quantify the absolute abundance of each unique TCRbeta CDR3 rearrangement, sequence reads were collapsed and filtered. For each sample, productive Simpson clonality was calculated as the square root of Simpson's diversity index over productive rearrangements. Here the immuneACCESS table is served through TCRdb, limited to in-frame sequences with V and J called. Missing clones are a known gap in these copies; in checked studies unresolved V genes cover under half, and the rest lacks a known reason. That table supplies the V and J calls and clone size; D and trimming were determined from the DNA. The sample includes around 220,000 clones, with 88% observed a single time. The ten largest clonotypes hold roughly 15% of the sample.

This receptor was obtained from a woman between 45 and 65 years old with acute COVID-19. The sequencing sample was made of PBMCs or T cells enriched from blood (not recorded which). The chain uses TRBV5-6 and TRBJ1-5, and 7 junction bases match TRBD1. The DNA reads as follows: TGTGCCAGCAGCTTGTGGACAGGTGGCAATCAGCCCCAGCATTTT. Its protein is CASSLWTGGNQPQHF.